This record covers a single T cell receptor beta chain. The antigen it recognizes is unknown. HCMV-specific IgG was detected in serum with a commercial ELISA kit to determine HCMV serostatus. Peripheral blood mononuclear cells were isolated from blood by Ficoll density gradient centrifugation. The source of the sample is a study of T cells expressing NK-cell markers (dated by TCRdb to 2020 to 2022). Concerning the study at large: Roughly 8 donors provided sorted CD3+CD56+NKG2C+, CD3+CD56+NKG2C- and CD3+CD56-NKG2C+ T-cell subsets, whose TCR beta-chain repertoires were profiled. The study sequenced eight donors, all healthy volunteers chosen at random: three men and five women. Among the eight sequenced donors, seven were HCMV-seropositive and one was HCMV-seronegative. The libraries were sequenced on Illumina HiSeq 2000/2500, MiSeq or NextSeq, producing 2 x 150 bp reads.

The paper as a whole reports these results and caveats: Those dominant clonotypes were again the most abundant among CD3+CD56-NKG2C+ cells in a few donors, at about 28.3-65%. Whether the expanded NKG2C-expressing T cell clones were specific for HCMV antigens remained unclear. In roughly 6 donors, the dominant CD3+CD56+NKG2C+ clonotypes ranked among the top 10 CD8+ clonotypes, making up 1.0-7.0% of CD8+ T cells.

Sequencing was performed on an Illumina HiSeq 2000. 5'RACE template switching, by which a universal primer site and unique molecular identifiers were added, was used to make TCR beta cDNA libraries. Synthesis of cDNA was primed from the TCR beta constant segment and was followed by two consecutive PCR amplification steps. In the original analysis: Reads were demultiplexed and grouped by UMI with MIGEC, and clonotypes were assembled and quantified with MiTCR. To exclude erroneous sequences, any TCR cDNA sequence not supported by at least two reads was discarded. The tcR package was used for downstream repertoire analysis, with clonotypes matched between fractions based on CDR3 nucleotide sequence plus V segment. VDJmatch was used to annotate antigen specificity against VDJdb, with one amino acid substitution allowed in CDR3. After the reads were reprocessed by TCRdb, one entry was made per CDR3 protein sequence, with no DNA. The V and J calls, along with clone size, are taken from TCRdb and not from the paper's own processing. This sample's table carries about 160,000 distinct CDR3 sequences. About 19% of the sample rests with the top ten.

CDR1 PRHDT and CDR2 FYEKMQ are derived from the germline V gene (reference sequence). Including the terminal cysteine and phenylalanine, the CDR3 comprises 17 residues. The DNA is not on file. The receptor was derived from a man aged 18-69 years in good health. Sequenced sample: blood T cells: a sorted CD56 or NKG2C T cell subset, CD4+ or CD8+ T cells, or bulk PBMC T cells (not recorded which). Rearrangement joined TRBV13 to TRBJ2-1. The CDR3 has the sequence CASSWGTRLEPYNEQFF. The reference TRBV13 and TRBJ2-1 proteins fill in what lies around the CDR3, so the full variable domain reads AAGVIQSPRHLIKEKRETATLKCYPIPRHDTVYWYQQGPGQDPQFLISFYEKMQSDKGSIPDRFSAQQFSDYHSELNMSSLELGDSALYFCASSWGTRLEPYNEQFFGPGTRLTVL.